The following is a T cell receptor beta chain sequence with its context. What antigen it recognizes has not been identified. It has no much larger one-base neighbor in the sample; base qualities were not kept. The label giving this sample's treatment or condition can be read as: about 20 received Ad26.COV2.S at low or high dose, single or two shots; roughly five received placebo; per-sample allocation not given. Repertoires of vaccine and placebo recipients were sequenced from samples collected on day 63 after the first injection. Cohort 1b enrolled 25 to 30 adults aged 18-55 years at a single site in Boston, USA, between 29 July and 7 August 2020. Ad26.COV2.S was a replication-incompetent adenovirus type 26 vector expressing a prefusion-stabilized SARS-CoV-2 spike protein from the original Wuhan strain. The immunoSEQ Assay was used to sequence TCRbeta CDR3 regions. After extraction, genomic DNA underwent amplification by bias-controlled multiplex PCR, followed by high-throughput sequencing. Processing in the source paper ran as follows. To quantify the absolute abundance of each unique TCRbeta CDR3 region, sequences were collapsed and filtered. T cell fraction was estimated by normalizing TCRbeta template counts to usable DNA, which was measured by amplifying reference genes present in all nucleated cells. Repertoire TCRs were annotated as SARS-CoV-2-specific by exact matching of V gene, CDR3 amino acid sequence and J gene to a known reactive TCR set. The reference SARS-CoV-2 TCR set was derived from MIRA and filtered for enrichment in COVID-19-positive ImmuneCODE repertoires, a step that removed public or cross-reactive TCRs. Using the MIRA antigens, annotated TCRs were further analysed by specific ORF or by position within an ORF. Breadth was defined as the number of annotated unique rearrangements divided by the total number of unique productive rearrangements, and depth was defined as the summed frequency of the annotated unique rearrangements. Group comparisons of TCR breadth used two-sided Wilcoxon rank-sum tests. This is the immuneACCESS table as TCRdb keeps it, with only in-frame sequences that have V and J called. A part of the clones is gone; compared with another copy, unresolved V genes explain less than half, and the rest is unexplained. The DNA gave D and trimming, while V, J and clone size come from that table. The sample includes about 330,000 clones, with 85% to 90% observed a single time. The top ten constitute around 5.5% of the sample.

From its cysteine to its phenylalanine, the CDR3 spans 14 amino acids. The CDR3 DNA has 42 bases and is translated from base 1. V loses 1 base of germline sequence and J loses 3 bases, and the interval between the two ends is 7 bases. The germline V gene encodes CDR1 SGHVS and CDR2 FNYEAQ. This record belongs to a study of Ad26.COV2.S vaccination and SARS-CoV-2 variants (dated by TCRdb to about 2021). Background on the whole study: Vaccine-arm donors came from COV1001, a multicentre, randomized, double-blind, placebo-controlled phase I-IIa trial of Ad26.COV2.S in healthy adults. The TCR-sequenced set comprised approximately 32 samples: some 20 Ad26.COV2.S vaccine recipients, 5 placebo recipients and 8 SARS-CoV-2 convalescent individuals. Ad26.COV2.S was given intramuscularly at 5x10^10 or 1x10^11 viral particles, as a single shot or as two shots 56 days apart. Participants in the trial were split at random into five groups of five each, receiving low-dose or high-dose Ad26.COV2.S once or twice, or else placebo on both occasions. Throughout the experiments and outcome assessment, investigators stayed blinded to trial group allocation. The specificity and breadth of SARS-CoV-2-reactive T cell receptors after Ad26.COV2.S vaccination were assessed by TCRbeta repertoire sequencing.

The research as a whole found: The study was not powered to compare responses between vaccine doses or regimens. Substantial breadth of spike-specific CD8+ and CD4+ T cell responses was reported after vaccination. Spike-specific TCR breadth was higher in Ad26.COV2.S recipients than in placebo recipients (P = 0.0014). The authors noted that the TCR breadth and depth analyses may have underestimated total T cell responses. Comparable non-spike TCR breadth was observed between vaccine and placebo recipients, consistent with only spike being contained in the vaccine.

This TCR came from a person between 18 and 59 years old who received the Ad26.COV2.S COVID-19 vaccine or a placebo. Sequences were derived from peripheral blood, sampled in a trial of Ad26.COV2.S vaccine versus placebo. The chain is made from TRBV7-6 and TRBJ1-5; no D segment can be confidently identified. The DNA is as follows: TGTGCCAGCAGCTTAGGGGCACCCAATCAGCCCCAGCATTTT. Its protein is CASSLGAPNQPQHF.